These T cell receptor beta chains were read from a single sample in a study of radiation and T cells in renal cell carcinoma. Sequencing used immunoSEQ multiplex PCR; TCRdb keeps in-frame clones, though not all of them. The sample includes about 60,000 clones, around 81% of them seen just once. The specimen was blood, collected from a patient whose treatment included radiotherapy and nephrectomy. The receptors come from a man aged 60 to 75 with renal cell carcinoma. Each CDR3 is given without its conserved first and last residue.

>TRBV7-9
ASSKEGSEAF
>TRBV5-1
ASSLGAVDYGYT
>TRBV7-3
ASSPNGLAGETQY
>TRBV7-2
ASSLEPGLVADTQY
>TRBV7-7
ASSPRPQGRPDTQY
>TRBV5-4
ASSLDREARELF
>TRBV10-3
AISGAGETQY
>TRBV5-6
ASRGTVNYGYT
>TRBV7-9
ASGPTGSTNEKLF
>TRBV18
ASSPFTGDTGELF
>TRBV27
ASSFRWVSANTEAF
>TRBV5-4
ASSLGGGYDEQF
>TRBV5-1
ASSLLGGTYEQY
>TRBV10-1
ASSERRASGADTQY
>TRBV19
ASSFGGNQPQH
>TRBV18
ASSPWAHTEAF
>TRBV7-6
ASSLRGESGNTIY
>TRBV9
ASSVSGQGSHNEQF
>TRBV7-2
ASSLNWEGLAGVTGELF
>TRBV5-4
ASSPGGMDYGYT
>TRBV9
ASSGRAGIAGGELF
>TRBV25-1
ASSERGFQETQY
>TRBV14
ASSRYSGATNEQF
>TRBV18
ASSPPGLAGGIYNEQF
>TRBV7-9
ASSATYEQY
>TRBV4-1
ASSSDARSTDTQY
>TRBV11-1
ASSPNQPQH
>TRBV4-3
ASSQFQGAREQY
>TRBV18
ASSPPERLGSKNIQY
>TRBV11-2
ASSPSLEQF
>TRBV7-8
ASSLEGAGANVLT
>TRBV7-9
ASSLPPGANVLT
>TRBV11-2
ASSLGSVYT
>TRBV2
ASSGGLAGADTQY
>TRBV6-1
ASSEQGGSWEKLF
>TRBV5-1
ASSLGQTIPGEQF
>TRBV7-2
ASSPLTGNNEQF
>TRBV4-3
ASSPPQDAWETQY
>TRBV9
ASSVVGGPNTGELF
>TRBV7-9
ASSLPGGYEQY
>TRBV18
ASSPDNYGYT
>TRBV7-2
ASSQDRDLSAGEKLF
>TRBV19
ASRGTATNYGYT
>TRBV30
AWKAGGETQY
>TRBV9
ASSARTGTNEQF
>TRBV30
AWSVGGAAGEKLF
>TRBV19
ASSTPEGAKNIQY
>TRBV29-1
SVETGTSRERELF
>TRBV5-1
ASSQTQGALEQY
>TRBV11-1
ASSSRQGASYNEQF
>TRBV29-1
SVDGQGKGNYGYT
>TRBV27
ASSFRERDYGYT
>TRBV11-3
ASRGGRSDGYT